This TCR beta chain is drawn from a study of CD8 T cell repertoires and HIV-1 epitope variants. V gave up 6 bases and J gave up 6 bases, with 9 bases separating them. Germline loops: CDR1 DFQATT, CDR2 SNEGSKA (reference sequence). The CDR3 runs 11 residues. The table came from immunoSEQ multiplex PCR; TCRdb's copy has only in-frame clones and leaves some out. The sample consists of tens of thousands of clones, around 67% of them appearing once. The V call is TRBV20-1, the J call TRBJ2-1; TRBD1 might be the D (6 bases). The sample consisted of uncultured baseline CD8+ T cells from peripheral blood mononuclear cells (PBMCs). The sequence came from a male donor with HIV. The CDR3 DNA reads as TGCAGTGCCGCGACAGGCAATGAGCAGTTCTTC. This sequence encodes CSAATGNEQFF.